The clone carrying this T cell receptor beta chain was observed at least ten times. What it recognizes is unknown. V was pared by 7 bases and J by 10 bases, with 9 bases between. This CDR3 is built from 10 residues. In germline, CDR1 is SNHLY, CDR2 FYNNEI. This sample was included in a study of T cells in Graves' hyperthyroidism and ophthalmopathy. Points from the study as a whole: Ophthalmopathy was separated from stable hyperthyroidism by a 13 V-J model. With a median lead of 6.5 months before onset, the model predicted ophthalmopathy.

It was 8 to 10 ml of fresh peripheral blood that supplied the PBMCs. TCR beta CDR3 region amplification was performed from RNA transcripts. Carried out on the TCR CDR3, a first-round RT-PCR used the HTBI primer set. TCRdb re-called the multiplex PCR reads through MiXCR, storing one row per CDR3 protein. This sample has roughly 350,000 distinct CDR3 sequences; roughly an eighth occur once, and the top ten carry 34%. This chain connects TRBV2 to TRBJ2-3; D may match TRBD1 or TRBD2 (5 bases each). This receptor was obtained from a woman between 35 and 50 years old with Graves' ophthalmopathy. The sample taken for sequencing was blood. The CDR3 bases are TGTGCCAGCATGAGGGGTCCGCAGTATTTT. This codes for CASMRGPQYF. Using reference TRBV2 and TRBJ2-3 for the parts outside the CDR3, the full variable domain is EPEVTQTPSHQVTQMGQEVILRCVPISNHLYFYWYRQILGQKVEFLVSFYNNEISEKSEIFDDQFSVERPDGSNFTLKIRSTKLEDSAMYFCASMRGPQYFGPGTRLTVL.